The text below deals with one T cell receptor beta chain. The data were obtained in a study of blood T cell repertoires in COVID-19. The overall study: From the United States, Italy and Spain came samples of acute and convalescent COVID-19. From T cells, B-cell-depleted T cells, or PBMCs came the material, which was cDNA or gDNA.

Original processing notes: It was from reference gene primer amplification that nucleated cell counts were estimated. TCRdb keeps only in-frame clones here, not all; method: immunoSEQ multiplex PCR. Clone size and V and J calls were adopted from that table, with D and trimming inferred from the DNA. The sample has about 51,000 clones; more than 85% are singletons. The CDR3 is 16 residues long. The V gene's germline CDR1 is SGHRS and CDR2 YFSETQ. V trimming: 2 bases; J trimming: 10 bases; junction bases outside the gene matches: 11. What was sequenced was peripheral blood. The V and J genes are TRBV5-1 and TRBJ2-1; 11 bases are a match to TRBD2. This clonotype originated in a man between 50 and 59 years old with acute or convalescent COVID-19. In nucleotides, the CDR3 is TGCGCCAGCAGCTTAACTAGCGGGGGAGTCGTTCAGGAGCAGTTCTTC. Translating it yields CASSLTSGGVVQEQFF.